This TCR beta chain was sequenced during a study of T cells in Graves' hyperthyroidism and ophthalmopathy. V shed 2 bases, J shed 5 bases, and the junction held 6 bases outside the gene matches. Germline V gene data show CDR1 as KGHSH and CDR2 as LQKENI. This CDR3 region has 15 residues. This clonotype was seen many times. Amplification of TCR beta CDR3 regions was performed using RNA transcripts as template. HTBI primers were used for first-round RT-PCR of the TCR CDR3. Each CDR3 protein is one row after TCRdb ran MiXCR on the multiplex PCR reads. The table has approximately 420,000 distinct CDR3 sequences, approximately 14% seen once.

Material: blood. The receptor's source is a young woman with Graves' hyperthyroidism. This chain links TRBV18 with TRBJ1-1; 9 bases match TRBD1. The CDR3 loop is CASSPVQGARTEAFF. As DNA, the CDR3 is TGTGCCAGCTCACCAGTACAGGGGGCGAGGACTGAAGCTTTCTTT.